The following is a TCR beta chain sequence with its context. The data were obtained in a study of blood T cell repertoires in COVID-19. Data came from immunoSEQ multiplex PCR; TCRdb stores just in-frame clones and leaves some out. The sample yields around 190,000 clones, approximately 85% seen once. The CDR3 runs 13 residues. Germline assignment: CDR1 SGHTA and CDR2 FQGTGA. Trimming removed 0 bases at V and 7 bases at J, with 9 bases between. The sample taken for sequencing was peripheral blood. The chain is built from TRBV7-3 and TRBJ1-1; D is unclear. The origin of this receptor is a woman older than 75 with acute or convalescent COVID-19. CDR3: CASSLTNSYEAFF. The CDR3 region has the DNA TGTGCCAGCAGCTTAACGAACTCCTATGAAGCTTTCTTT. Full variable domain (missing parts from reference TRBV7-3 and TRBJ1-1): GAGVSQTPSNKVTEKGKYVELRCDPISGHTALYWYRQSLGQGPEFLIYFQGTGAADDSGLPNDRFFAVRPEGSVSTLKIQRTERGDSAVYLCASSLTNSYEAFFGQGTRLTVV.